This T cell receptor (beta chain) originates from a study of control samples from healthy donors and cancer patients. This clone appeared once. Profiled with immunoSEQ multiplex PCR; TCRdb holds only in-frame clones, not every one. The profile shows about 150,000 clones, approximately 93% of them singletons. Germline values: CDR1 SGHTA, CDR2 FQGTGA. V was trimmed by 3 bases and J by 8 bases, leaving 10 bases between them. This CDR3 is built from 12 residues. The chain recombines TRBV7-3 with TRBJ1-1; no clear D gene. The specimen was blood. This TCR derives from a man aged 18 to 30 in good health. CDR3 region: CASSFRGGEAFF. CDR3 in DNA: TGTGCCAGCAGCTTTCGCGGTGGAGAAGCTTTCTTT.